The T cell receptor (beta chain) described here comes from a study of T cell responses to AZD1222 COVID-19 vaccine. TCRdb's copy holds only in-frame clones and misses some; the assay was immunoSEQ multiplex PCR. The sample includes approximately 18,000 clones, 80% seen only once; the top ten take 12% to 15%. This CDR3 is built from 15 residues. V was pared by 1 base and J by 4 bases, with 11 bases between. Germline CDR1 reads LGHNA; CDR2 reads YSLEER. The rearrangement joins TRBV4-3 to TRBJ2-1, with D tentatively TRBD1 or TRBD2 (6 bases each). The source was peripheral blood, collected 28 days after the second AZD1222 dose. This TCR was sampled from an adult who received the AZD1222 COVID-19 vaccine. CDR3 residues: CASSQGRGEYNEQFF. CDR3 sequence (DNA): TGCGCCAGCAGCCAAGGAAGGGGGGAGTACAATGAGCAGTTCTTC.